This TCR beta chain stems from a study of neurological immune-mediated disorders. The CDR3 runs 16 residues. Germline V CDR1 and CDR2: SGHRS, YFSETQ. Findings of the study overall: Among expanded clones, no CDR3 amino acid sequences were shared across subjects, a pattern suggesting private repertoires in all groups.

Source material was 2 million unsorted PBMCs, stored at -80 °C in RNAlater. As to this clonotype: Antigen: not known. One end of the junction fails to match germline, which may point to a read error.

5'RACE employing 10-nucleotide random UMIs yielded the cDNA. Every sequencing run drew on 15-18 subjects and yielded over 160 million TCR-beta sequences. TCRdb re-analysed the 5' RACE reads in MiXCR, keeping a single row per CDR3 protein. Here the sample spans around 50,000 distinct CDR3 sequences, 3% to 4% being singletons. The chain uses TRBV5-1 and TRBJ1-6, with 7 bases fitting TRBD1. What was sequenced was PBMCs. The sequence derives from a woman in her 30s with multiple sclerosis. The CDR3 DNA is TGCGCCAGCAGCTTGGGTGCCGGACAGGTGGATTCACCCCTCAACTTT. Translated, it gives CASSLGAGQVDSPLNF.